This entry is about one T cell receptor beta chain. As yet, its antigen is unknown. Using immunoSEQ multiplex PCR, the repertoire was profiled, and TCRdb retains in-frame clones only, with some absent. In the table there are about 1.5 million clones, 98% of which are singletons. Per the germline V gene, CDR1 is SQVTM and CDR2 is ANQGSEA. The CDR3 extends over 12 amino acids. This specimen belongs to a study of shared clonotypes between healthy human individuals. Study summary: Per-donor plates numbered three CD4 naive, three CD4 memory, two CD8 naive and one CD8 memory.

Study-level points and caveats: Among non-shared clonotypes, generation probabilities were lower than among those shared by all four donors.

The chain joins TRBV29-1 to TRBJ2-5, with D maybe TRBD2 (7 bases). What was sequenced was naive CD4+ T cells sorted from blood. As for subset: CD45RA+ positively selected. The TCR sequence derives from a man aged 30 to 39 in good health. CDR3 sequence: CSSSGGEETQYF. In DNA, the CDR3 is TGCAGTTCATCGGGGGGCGAAGAGACCCAGTACTTC.